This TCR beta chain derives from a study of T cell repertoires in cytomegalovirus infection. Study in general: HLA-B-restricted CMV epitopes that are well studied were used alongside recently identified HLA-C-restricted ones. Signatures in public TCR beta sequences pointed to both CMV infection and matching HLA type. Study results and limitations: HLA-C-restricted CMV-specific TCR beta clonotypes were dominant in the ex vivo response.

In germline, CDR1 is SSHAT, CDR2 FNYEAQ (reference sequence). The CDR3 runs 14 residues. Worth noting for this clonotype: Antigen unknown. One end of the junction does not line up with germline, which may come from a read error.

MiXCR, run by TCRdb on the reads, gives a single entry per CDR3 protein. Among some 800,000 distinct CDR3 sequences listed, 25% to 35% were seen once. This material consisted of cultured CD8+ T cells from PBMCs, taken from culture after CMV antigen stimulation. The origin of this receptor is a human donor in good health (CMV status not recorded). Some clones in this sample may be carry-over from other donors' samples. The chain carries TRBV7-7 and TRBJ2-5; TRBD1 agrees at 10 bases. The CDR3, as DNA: TGTGCTAGCAGCTTAGAGGGACAGGGGGAGACCCAGTACTTC. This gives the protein CASSLEGQGETQYF.